The 21 T cell receptor beta chains below all came from one sample that was sequenced in a study of T cells in Graves' hyperthyroidism and ophthalmopathy. RNA transcripts gave rise to amplified TCR beta CDR3 regions. The primer set for the first-round RT-PCR of the TCR CDR3 was HTBI. MiXCR, applied by TCRdb to the multiplex PCR reads, yields one record per CDR3 protein. This table holds approximately 400,000 distinct CDR3 sequences, about 18% found once. The sample comprised blood. The receptor source for this set is a woman under 30 with Graves' hyperthyroidism.

The chain couples TRBV20-1 to TRBJ2-7; 9 bases match TRBD1. From germline, CDR1 is DFQATT and CDR2 SNEGSKA (reference sequence). V dropped 6 bases and J dropped 4; count of bases not matched to a gene: 7. This CDR3 region has 13 residues. The CDR3 DNA follows: TGCAGTGCCCTCACCGGGACAGGGTACGAGCAGTACTTC. It codes for CSALTGTGYEQYF.

This rearrangement joins TRBV11-3 to TRBJ1-2; 8 bases are a match to TRBD1. Germline V gene lookup returns CDR1 SGHNT and CDR2 YENEEA. After removal of 5 bases from V and 7 bases from J, the junction contained 12 bases not matched to a gene. The CDR3 spans 15 residues. The CDR3 DNA sequence: TGTGCCAGCAGCGCCAATGAGGGGACAGGCTCTGGCTACACCTTC. Its translation: CASSANEGTGSGYTF.

This clonotype was recorded many times. The chain employs TRBV15 and TRBJ1-2; D might be TRBD1 (6 bases). Germline V gives CDR1 LNHNV, CDR2 YYDKDF (reference sequence). CDR3 length: 15 residues. Trimming cost V 1 base and J 7 bases, with 16 bases left between them. This CDR3 reads CATSRGGQSSGGYTF. Here the CDR3 DNA reads TGTGCCACCAGCAGAGGAGGACAGTCCTCGGGTGGCTACACCTTC.

The chain carries TRBV5-1 and TRBJ1-3, with D perhaps matching TRBD1 (5 bases). Germline CDR1 reads SGHRS; CDR2 reads YFSETQ. CDR3 size: 14 residues. With 5 bases removed from V and 3 bases from J, the gap between germline ends came to 12 bases. The DNA for the CDR3 is TGCGCCAGCAGTTATGACAGTAGTGGAAACACCATATATTTT. Translated, it gives CASSYDSSGNTIYF.

In this sample, this clonotype turned up many times. The chain employs TRBV12-5 and TRBJ1-2; TRBD1 is a possible D gene (5 bases). The ends were cut back, 3 bases at V and 4 bases at J, with 12 bases in the middle. CDR3 length: 14 residues. From germline, CDR1 is LGHNT and CDR2 FRNRAP. CDR3 residues: CASGFLRTSYGYTF. Here the CDR3 DNA reads TGTGCTAGTGGTTTCCTCCGGACAAGCTATGGCTACACCTTC.

This clonotype was detected many times. This rearrangement joins TRBV12-3 or TRBV12-4 to TRBJ1-3; the D is unclear. The CDR3 runs 13 residues. Trimming stripped 6 bases from V and 5 bases from J, with 11 bases between. Written as DNA, the CDR3 is TGTGCCAGCAGATATCTTGGTCGAAACACCATATATTTT. The encoded protein is CASRYLGRNTIYF.

There are a few counts of this clonotype. The chain links TRBV11-1 to TRBJ2-5; D tentatively reads TRBD1 or TRBD2 (6 bases each). The CDR3 has 14 residues. Trimming cost V 1 base and J 9 bases, with 15 bases left between them. The germline V gene encodes CDR1 SGHAT and CDR2 FQDESV (reference sequence). The CDR3 protein is CASSLVGGGRAQYF. In DNA, the CDR3 is TGTGCCAGCAGCTTAGTAGGAGGGGGAAGAGCCCAGTACTTC.

The rearrangement uses TRBV27 and TRBJ2-3; D call uncertain. In germline, CDR1 is MNHEY, CDR2 SMNVEV (reference sequence). This CDR3 contains 14 residues. V was shortened by 5 bases and J by 8 bases, with 17 bases between the two germline ends. CDR3 DNA sequence: TGTGCCAGCAGTCGAGACTTCTCATCCGGTACGCAGTATTTT. Translating gives CASSRDFSSGTQYF.

In this sample, this clonotype turned up many times. The V gene is TRBV2, the J gene TRBJ1-2; TRBD1 might be the D (5 bases). The CDR3 covers 14 residues. V lost 4 bases, J lost 4 bases, and 13 bases lay in between. Per the germline V gene, CDR1 is SNHLY and CDR2 is FYNNEI. This CDR3 is CASSGDVILYGYTF. CDR3 sequence (DNA): TGTGCCAGCAGTGGGGACGTAATACTCTATGGCTACACCTTC.

This clonotype was counted a few times. This chain uses TRBV4-1 with TRBJ2-7; TRBD2 agrees at 9 bases. The germline CDR1 and CDR2 sequences are MGHRA and YSYEKL. There are 15 residues in the CDR3. V lost 4 bases to trimming and J lost 5 bases; unmatched junction nucleotides: 9. CDR3 in DNA: TGCGCCAGCAGCCCTCTGGCGGGGGGGAGAAACGAGCAGTACTTC. This encodes CASSPLAGGRNEQYF.

This clonotype was picked up many times. The chain has TRBV6-1 and TRBJ2-7; 7 positions match TRBD1. With 7 bases clipped from V and 3 bases from J, the junction kept 6 bases outside the gene matches. Germline V gene sequence: CDR1 MNHNS, CDR2 SASEGT. This CDR3 contains 13 residues. CDR3 protein: CASMRDRFYEQYF. For the CDR3, the DNA is TGTGCCAGCATGAGGGACAGATTCTACGAGCAGTACTTC.

This clonotype was seen ten or more times. The CDR3 reads CASSQRGVGTGELFF. CDR3 sequence (DNA): TGTGCCAGCAGCCAACGGGGGGTCGGCACCGGGGAGCTGTTTTTT. The chain couples TRBV3-1 to TRBJ2-2, with 7 bases matching TRBD2. The germline gives CDR1 LGHDT, CDR2 YNNKEL (reference sequence). The CDR3 totals 15 residues. Germline trimming cut 2 bases from V and 4 bases from J; bases unmatched to any gene: 4.

This clonotype was found many times. The gene calls are TRBV7-3 and TRBJ1-1, with D hard to call. Germline CDR1 and CDR2: SGHTA and FQGTGA. Deletions cut 6 bases from V and 6 bases from J, with 14 bases between. This CDR3 is 13 amino acids long. CDR3 bases: TGTGCCAGCAGTCCCTCGATTACCGCTGAAGCTTTCTTT. It codes for CASSPSITAEAFF. The full variable domain, with the rest looked up from reference TRBV7-3 and TRBJ1-1, is GAGVSQTPSNKVTEKGKYVELRCDPISGHTALYWYRQSLGQGPEFLIYFQGTGAADDSGLPNDRFFAVRPEGSVSTLKIQRTERGDSAVYLCASSPSITAEAFFGQGTRLTVV.

In its sample, this clonotype was seen many times. The chain employs TRBV6-4 and TRBJ1-1, with TRBD1 matching 8 bases. The trim removed 2 bases at V and 4 bases at J, leaving 9 bases unmatched. CDR1 and CDR2 from the germline V gene are MRHNA and SNTAGT. The CDR3 runs 16 residues. CDR3 in amino acids: CASSDPGQVTATEAFF. The CDR3 nucleotides are TGTGCCAGCAGTGACCCGGGACAGGTGACCGCCACTGAAGCTTTCTTT.

This clonotype was found many times. The chain recombines TRBV6-4 with TRBJ2-3; 12 bases map to TRBD2. CDR3 length: 15 residues. Germline V gene sequence: CDR1 MRHNA, CDR2 SNTAGT. With V trimmed by 2 bases and J by 4 bases, 1 base remained unmatched. CDR3: CASSDASGGADTQYF. CDR3 in DNA: TGTGCCAGCAGTGACGCTAGCGGGGGGGCAGATACGCAGTATTTT.

The sample holds a few counts of this clonotype. The gene calls are TRBV6-1 and TRBJ1-6; D call uncertain. V was trimmed by 0 bases and J by 10 bases, leaving 10 bases between them. CDR1 and CDR2 from the germline V gene are MNHNS and SASEGT. This CDR3 region has 14 residues. The DNA for the CDR3 is TGTGCCAGCAGTGAAGCCGATCAAAGATCACCCCTCCACTTT. This gives the protein CASSEADQRSPLHF.

This clonotype has ten or more counts. The chain uses TRBV5-1 and TRBJ2-2; D is ambiguous. The CDR3 is made up of 14 amino acids. Germline CDR1 is SGHRS and CDR2 is YFSETQ. Trimming removed 4 bases from V and 4 bases from J, with 11 bases in between. CDR3 residues: CASSPWKVTGELFF. CDR3 in DNA: TGCGCCAGCAGCCCCTGGAAGGTCACCGGGGAGCTGTTTTTT.

This chain connects TRBV20-1 to TRBJ1-5; 11 nucleotides agree with TRBD1. CDR1 and CDR2 from the germline V gene are DFQATT and SNEGSKA (reference sequence). CDR3 length: 17 amino acids. The V and J ends lost 3 bases and 1 base, in that order; junction bases with no gene match: 8. CDR3 sequence: CSARGGTGGGSNQPQHF. In DNA form, the CDR3 reads TGCAGTGCTAGGGGAGGGACAGGGGGAGGGAGCAATCAGCCCCAGCATTTT.

This clonotype was recorded at least ten times. This chain uses TRBV6-1 with TRBJ1-5; D remains ambiguous. This CDR3 region has 13 residues. Per germline, CDR1 MNHNS and CDR2 SASEGT. V was pared by 7 bases and J by 0 bases, with 7 bases between. CDR3 region: CASTVNSNQPQHF. The CDR3 nucleotides read TGTGCCAGCACGGTCAATAGCAATCAGCCCCAGCATTTT.

This clonotype was detected many times. This sequence joins TRBV5-4 and TRBJ2-2, with a weak D call TRBD2 (5 bases). The CDR3 is 14 residues long. V was pared by 4 bases and J by 7 bases, with 14 bases between. Germline CDR1 and CDR2: SGHNT and YYREEE (reference sequence). The chain's CDR3 is CASSPVEGSGELFF. CDR3 DNA: TGTGCCAGCAGCCCTGTTGAGGGAAGCGGGGAGCTGTTTTTT.

This clonotype has ten or more counts. The rearrangement uses TRBV11-2 and TRBJ2-7, with a tentative D call TRBD2 (5 bases). The CDR3 is 13 amino acids. Germline CDR1 reads SGHAT; CDR2 reads FQNNGV. Trimming removed 5 bases at V and 1 base at J, with 9 bases between. CDR3 amino acids: CASSHDYSYEQYF. In DNA form, the CDR3 reads TGTGCCAGCAGCCACGACTATTCCTACGAGCAGTACTTC.